This record looks at one T cell receptor beta chain sequence and its context. The antigen is not known. There are 15 residues in the CDR3. Trimming at V came to 0 bases and at J to 2 bases, leaving 3 bases not matched to a gene. CDR1 MGHRA and CDR2 YSYEKL come from the germline V gene. This record belongs to a study of OX40 agonist ivuxolimab in advanced cancers. Broader study findings: CD4+ and CD8+ T cells in blood underwent clonal expansion by week 6 at 0.1 to 3.0 mg/kg.

Produced via immunoSEQ multiplex PCR; TCRdb's table is partial and in-frame only. The table records approximately 22,000 clones, 84% of them present only once. The receptor was derived from an adult with an advanced solid tumor such as melanoma, head and neck, liver or kidney cancer. The starting material was CD4+ or CD8+ T cells sorted from blood, obtained in a trial of the OX40 agonist ivuxolimab. The chain is built from TRBV4-1 and TRBJ1-2; 7 bases align to TRBD1. In nucleotides, the CDR3 is TGCGCCAGCAGCCAAGAATCGACAGGGAACTATGGCTACACCTTC. This translates into CASSQESTGNYGYTF.